This T cell receptor beta chain was retrieved from a study of shared clonotypes between healthy human individuals. Concerning this clone: The target antigen is unknown.

CD4+ cell separation produced CD45RA+ naive and CD45RA-negative memory subsets. There are 12 residues in the CDR3. Germline loops: CDR1 SGHVS, CDR2 FQNEAQ. V dropped 5 bases and J dropped 1 base, with 5 bases sitting between them. Authors' methods: Filtering of immunoSEQ junctional sequences could not match full-length read filtering. Profiling relied on immunoSEQ multiplex PCR, and the TCRdb table lists in-frame clones only, not all of them. V and J calls and clone size are as listed in that table; D and trimming were resolved from the DNA. The table has 2 million to 2.5 million clones, approximately 93% seen once. Study-wide results and limits: Researchers found naive subsets generally carried larger estimated richness than memory subsets.

Input material: naive CD4+ T cells from PBMCs. Subset in this sample: CD45RA+ positively selected. The TCR originated in a man in his late teens or twenties in good health. Some clones in this sample may be carry-over from other donors' samples. The rearrangement uses TRBV7-8 and TRBJ2-5; the D is unclear. In DNA, the CDR3 is TGTGCCAGCAGCCCACTCCAAGAGACCCAGTACTTC. Encoded protein: CASSPLQETQYF.